The TCR beta chain described here comes from a study of T-cell reconstitution after alpha-beta-depleted transplantation in children. Between the trimmed V and J ends, which lost 8 bases and 0 bases, there was a span of 17 bases. The CDR3 sequence is 16 residues long. Germline CDR1 and CDR2: MNHEY and SVGAGI. About this clonotype itself: Antigen: not known.

Study observations and caveats: Among T cells one year after transplant, newly produced cells accounted for most counts and diversity. Reports say that about two months after transplant, the alpha-beta T cells came out of several hundred graft clones that had expanded.

A TCRbeta library incorporating unique molecular identifiers was prepared. Via MiXCR, TCRdb re-called the PCR reads, giving one row per CDR3 protein. Of just over 200,000 distinct CDR3 sequences detected, roughly 9.1% appear once; the ten largest clones hold roughly 35%. This sequence originates from a male patient aged 2 to 9 who had a stem cell transplant for acute myeloid leukemia, so the T cells may come from the graft donor. This chain uses TRBV6-5 with TRBJ2-1; D not certain. Specimen: PBMCs, mostly from graft donor cells, collected 360 days after TCRalphabeta/CD19-depleted stem cell transplant. The CDR3 sequence: CASLSRLADSYNEQFF. CDR3 nucleotide sequence: TGTGCCAGCCTGAGTAGATTGGCTGACTCCTACAATGAGCAGTTCTTC.